This T cell receptor beta chain was observed in a study of T cells after yellow fever vaccination. Regarding the study as a whole: Most clones from primary vaccination were detected again post-booster (just over 95% CD4, around 88% CD8). There was a small share of clonotypes that showed up in both the CD4 and CD8 compartments.

This clonotype was counted only a few times. Its antigen is still unknown. CDR1 and CDR2 (germline): SSHAT, FNYEAQ (reference sequence). CDR3 length equals 13 residues. V lost 5 bases to trimming and J lost 9 bases, with 15 bases between them. TCRdb reprocessed the 5' RACE reads via MiXCR and lists one record per CDR3 protein. Of 450,000 to 650,000 distinct CDR3 sequences detected, about a fifth appear once; the ten largest clones hold about a sixth. This material consisted of PBMCs, taken roughly 20 days after the first yellow fever vaccination. J is TRBJ2-3 and V is TRBV7-7; TRBD2 might be the D (5 bases). The source is a man between 18 and 29 years old who received the YFV17D yellow fever vaccine. DNA for the CDR3: TGTGCCAGCAGCCCCACGGGGTCCCCCACGCAGTATTTT. Translated, it gives CASSPTGSPTQYF.